The 29 T cell receptor beta chains below were found in one sample sequenced in a study of blood T cell repertoires in COVID-19. This table comes from immunoSEQ multiplex PCR, and its TCRdb copy is limited to in-frame clones, with some not included. The sample includes more than 400,000 clones, roughly 87% of them seen just once. The sequencing sample was made of PBMCs or T cells enriched from blood (not recorded which). These receptors were taken from a woman younger than 30 who had recovered from COVID-19.

This clone was recorded once. The rearrangement uses TRBV5-1 and TRBJ1-2, with D maybe TRBD1 (5 bases). Trimming shortened V by 4 bases and J by 0 bases, and 10 bases separated the two germline ends. This CDR3 comprises 14 residues. Per the germline V gene, CDR1 is SGHRS and CDR2 is YFSETQ. In DNA, the CDR3 is TGCGCCAGCAGCCCGGACACCCCTAACTATGGCTACACCTTC. This translates into CASSPDTPNYGYTF.

This chain links TRBV20-1 with TRBJ2-1; 14 bases map to TRBD2. The length of the CDR3 is 14 residues. Per the germline V gene, CDR1 is DFQATT and CDR2 is SNEGSKA (reference sequence). The J segment lost 10 bases and the V segment lost 3 bases, leaving 5 bases of the junction unmatched. CDR3: CSASGLAGGEEQFF. The CDR3 DNA is TGCAGTGCTAGTGGACTAGCGGGGGGAGAAGAGCAGTTCTTC.

The gene calls are TRBV5-4 and TRBJ2-1; the match to TRBD1 covers 10 bases. V gave up 8 bases and J gave up 5 bases; unmatched junction bases: 1. CDR3 length: 12 residues. The germline CDR1 and CDR2 sequences are SGHNT and YYREEE (reference sequence). This chain's CDR3 is CASGQGDNEQFF. DNA of the CDR3: TGTGCCAGTGGACAGGGGGACAATGAGCAGTTCTTC.

The CDR3 spells CATLLRQGAGNEKLFF. The CDR3 DNA reads as TGTGCCACCCTCCTTCGACAGGGGGCAGGTAATGAAAAACTGTTTTTT. The chain has TRBV2 and TRBJ1-4; 10 bases align to TRBD1. Trimming cost V 10 bases and J 4 bases; bases outside gene matches: 12. The CDR3 sequence is 16 residues long. The germline gives CDR1 SNHLY, CDR2 FYNNEI.

This rearrangement joins TRBV4-1 to TRBJ2-3; 9 bases map to TRBD2. CDR3 length: 17 residues. Losses at the gene ends were 4 bases for V and 5 bases for J; bases not matched to a gene: 13. Germline values: CDR1 MGHRA, CDR2 YSYEKL. The CDR3 is CASSPQSSGGIRDTQYF. The DNA of the CDR3 is TGCGCCAGCAGCCCCCAGTCGAGCGGGGGGATCAGAGATACGCAGTATTTT.

The chain has TRBV5-1 and TRBJ2-7, with TRBD2 matching over 11 bases. Trimming removed 0 bases from V and 5 bases from J; junction bases left unmatched: 13. CDR1 is SGHRS and CDR2 is YFSETQ in the germline V gene. This CDR3 has 18 residues. CDR3: CASSLVLAGGPLVDEQYF. The CDR3 DNA reads TGCGCCAGCAGCTTGGTTCTAGCGGGGGGCCCTTTGGTTGACGAGCAGTACTTC.

This chain connects TRBV18 to TRBJ1-5; no clear D. Germline V gene lookup returns CDR1 KGHSH and CDR2 LQKENI. Trimming pared 4 bases from V and 6 bases from J, leaving 16 bases between. The CDR3 is 15 residues long. CDR3 nucleotides: TGTGCCAGCTCACTACGGGAAGAGGTCGGTCAGCCCCAGCATTTT. It specifies CASSLREEVGQPQHF.

V and J are TRBV9 and TRBJ1-2; unclear D gene. The CDR3 sequence is 15 residues long. The V end was cut by 2 bases, the J end by 8 bases, with 19 bases between. CDR1 is SGDLS and CDR2 is YYNGEE in the germline V gene. This chain's CDR3 is CASSVYETPSGGYTF. The CDR3 region has the DNA TGTGCCAGCAGCGTGTATGAGACACCTTCGGGGGGCTACACCTTC.

The chain is built from TRBV12-3 or TRBV12-4 and TRBJ1-2; D may be TRBD1 (6 bases). This CDR3 comprises 13 residues. V gave up 2 bases and J gave up 6 bases, with 10 bases separating them. CDR3 coding DNA: TGTGCCAGCAGTTTAAGGTGGGACAATGGCTACACCTTC. This encodes CASSLRWDNGYTF.

This chain connects TRBV19 to TRBJ1-5, with 8 bases matching TRBD1. There are 15 residues in the CDR3. The V gene's germline CDR1 is LNHDA and CDR2 SQIVND (reference sequence). V lost 7 bases and J lost 4; bases outside the gene matches: 9. DNA of the CDR3: TGTGCCAGTACCTCTCAGGGGGCGGGAAATCAGCCCCAGCATTTT. Translated, it gives CASTSQGAGNQPQHF.

V usage is TRBV27 and J usage is TRBJ1-5, with 8 bases lining up with TRBD1. The CDR3 length is 17 residues. Trimming at V came to 5 bases and at J to 5 bases, leaving 14 bases not matched to a gene. Germline loops: CDR1 MNHEY, CDR2 SMNVEV (reference sequence). The CDR3 DNA is TGTGCCAGCAGTCCAGATTTGTGGACAGGGAGACATCAGCCCCAGCATTTT. As protein: CASSPDLWTGRHQPQHF.

The J gene is TRBJ2-1, the V gene TRBV19; D unclear. CDR3 length equals 14 residues. Looked up from germline, CDR1 is LNHDA and CDR2 is SQIVND (reference sequence). With 2 bases removed from V and 2 bases from J, the gap between germline ends came to 7 bases. The CDR3 protein is CASSIQMTYNEQFF. The CDR3 DNA follows: TGTGCCAGTAGTATACAGATGACCTACAATGAGCAGTTCTTC.

The chain recombines TRBV2 with TRBJ1-2, with D maybe TRBD1 (5 bases). The V gene lost 6 bases and the J gene lost 0 bases, with 11 bases spanning the gap. Per germline, CDR1 SNHLY and CDR2 FYNNEI. The CDR3 is 14 residues long. This CDR3 reads CASRTERSNYGYTF. The CDR3 DNA reads TGTGCCAGCAGGACAGAAAGATCTAACTATGGCTACACCTTC.

This clone was seen a single time. The chain joins TRBV5-4 to TRBJ2-2; D possibly corresponds to TRBD1 (6 bases). Trimming left V 5 bases short and J 3 bases short, with 11 bases between. Germline V gives CDR1 SGHNT, CDR2 YYREEE (reference sequence). The CDR3 length is 14 residues. The CDR3 spells CASRSTGHTGELFF. In DNA, the CDR3 is TGTGCCAGCAGATCAACAGGGCACACCGGGGAGCTGTTTTTT.

This CDR3 is CASSPARDSNYGYTF. The CDR3, as DNA: TGTGCCAGTAGTCCCGCTAGGGACAGCAACTATGGCTACACCTTC. The chain uses TRBV19 and TRBJ1-2; TRBD1 agrees at 7 bases. The CDR3 loop spans 15 amino acids. Germline CDR1 LNHDA, CDR2 SQIVND (reference sequence). V trimming: 5 bases; J trimming: 2 bases; junction bases outside the gene matches: 8.

The rearrangement uses TRBV30 and TRBJ2-7, with TRBD1 as a possible D gene (5 bases). CDR1 and CDR2 from the germline V gene are GTSNPN and SVGIG (reference sequence). The CDR3 spans 14 residues. Trimming pared 5 bases from V and 1 base from J, leaving 15 bases between. The CDR3 nucleotides read TGTGCCTGGGCTCAGGGTATTGGGTCCTACGAGCAGTACTTC. Its protein is CAWAQGIGSYEQYF.

The rearrangement uses TRBV4-1 and TRBJ1-3, with D perhaps matching TRBD1 (6 bases). The CDR3 loop spans 17 amino acids. CDR1 is MGHRA, CDR2 YSYEKL, per germline. The V end was cut by 4 bases, the J end by 0 bases, with 16 bases between. CDR3 amino acids: CASSPPGHQSSGNTIYF. CDR3 bases: TGCGCCAGCAGCCCCCCGGGACACCAGTCCTCTGGAAACACCATATATTTT.

This chain uses TRBV5-1 with TRBJ1-6; TRBD1 matches at 9 bases. This CDR3 comprises 17 residues. V dropped 4 bases and J dropped 7; count of bases not matched to a gene: 12. Germline V gene sequence: CDR1 SGHRS, CDR2 YFSETQ. CDR3 sequence: CASSQPGQGLGNSPLHF. DNA of the CDR3: TGCGCCAGCAGCCAGCCGGGACAGGGATTAGGAAATTCACCCCTCCACTTT.

This clone came up once. The CDR3 protein is CASSYSGGKGQYF. CDR3 coding DNA: TGTGCCAGCAGTTACTCGGGGGGGAAGGGGCAGTACTTC. The chain links TRBV6-5 to TRBJ2-7; 7 positions agree with TRBD2. CDR3 size: 13 residues. Germline V gene data show CDR1 as MNHEY and CDR2 as SVGAGI. The ends lost 0 bases at V and 9 bases at J; junction bases unmatched: 5.

V usage is TRBV28 and J usage is TRBJ2-5; TRBD2 matches 9 bases. Germline V CDR1 and CDR2: MDHEN, SYDVKM. Trimming cost V 6 bases and J 0 bases; bases outside gene matches: 11. The CDR3 length is 17 residues. The CDR3 protein is CASSTMSAGGDQETQYF. The CDR3 DNA is TGTGCCAGCAGCACCATGTCAGCGGGGGGCGACCAAGAGACCCAGTACTTC.

This chain's CDR3 is CASSLSPDSLLGYTF. As DNA, the CDR3 is TGTGCCAGCAGTCTTTCCCCGGACAGCCTTCTGGGCTACACCTTC. The chain carries TRBV28 and TRBJ1-2, with a tentative D call TRBD1 (6 bases). Germline values: CDR1 MDHEN, CDR2 SYDVKM. V lost 5 bases, J lost 8 bases, and 21 bases lay in between. This CDR3 contains 15 residues.

This clone was seen a few times. The chain is built from TRBV19 and TRBJ1-4; D is possibly TRBD1 (6 bases). There are 15 residues in the CDR3. The germline gives CDR1 LNHDA, CDR2 SQIVND (reference sequence). V was cut by 6 bases and J by 8 bases, with 19 bases left in between. CDR3 nucleotides: TGTGCCAGTAGCCCTTCGCGGGGGGCTTGGGAAAAACTGTTTTTT. Translation: CASSPSRGAWEKLFF.

V gene TRBV7-8 combines with J gene TRBJ2-1; 7 nucleotides line up with TRBD1. Germline V lookup: CDR1 SGHVS, CDR2 FQNEAQ. The CDR3 is 14 residues long. V shed 5 bases, J shed 6 bases, and the junction held 7 bases outside the gene matches. The CDR3 sequence: CASSHRDRGNEQFF. The CDR3 nucleotides are TGTGCCAGCAGCCACCGGGACAGAGGCAATGAGCAGTTCTTC.

CDR3 sequence reads: CASSFQGAGETQYF. CDR3 DNA sequence: TGTGCCAGCAGCTTTCAGGGGGCGGGAGAGACCCAGTACTTC. This chain links TRBV7-3 with TRBJ2-5; 8 positions agree with TRBD1. The CDR3 consists of 14 residues. V trimming: 3 bases; J trimming: 4 bases; junction bases outside the gene matches: 4. Germline values: CDR1 SGHTA, CDR2 FQGTGA.

The CDR3 nucleotides are TGTGCCACCCGGACAGCTAACTATGGCTACACCTTC. Translated: CATRTANYGYTF. The V call is TRBV27, the J call TRBJ1-2; possible D gene TRBD1, 6 bases. CDR1 is MNHEY, CDR2 SMNVEV, per germline (reference sequence). The ends were cut back, 10 bases at V and 0 bases at J, with 9 bases in the middle. This CDR3 has 12 amino acids.

J is TRBJ2-7 and V is TRBV5-5; D not resolved. CDR3 length: 14 residues. Germline V CDR1 and CDR2: SGHKS, YYEKEE (reference sequence). The V and J ends lost 1 base and 1 base respectively, with 9 bases between them. The CDR3 DNA sequence: TGTGCCAGCAGCTTGCTAGATATGTCCTACGAGCAGTACTTC. It translates to CASSLLDMSYEQYF.

The chain uses TRBV10-3 and TRBJ1-1, with a weak D call TRBD1 (6 bases). Germline-derived CDR1 and CDR2 are ENHRY and SYGVKD. CDR3 size: 15 residues. V was cut by 4 bases and J by 1 base, with 13 bases left in between. This CDR3 reads CAISGQGGTNTEAFF. CDR3 DNA sequence: TGTGCCATCAGTGGGCAAGGGGGTACGAACACTGAAGCTTTCTTT.

The V call is TRBV30, the J call TRBJ1-5, with D hard to call. Deletions cut 2 bases from V and 5 bases from J, with 7 bases between. CDR1 and CDR2 (germline): GTSNPN, SVGIG (reference sequence). The CDR3 is 12 residues long. The CDR3 region has the DNA TGTGCCTGGAGTAACGGGGATCAGCCCCAGCATTTT. Its translation: CAWSNGDQPQHF.

This clone was seen once. The chain carries TRBV7-3 and TRBJ2-1, with 7 bases that match TRBD2. CDR3 length equals 15 residues. After removal of 3 bases from V and 6 bases from J, the junction contained 8 bases not matched to a gene. CDR1 is SGHTA and CDR2 is FQGTGA in the germline V gene. CDR3 residues: CASSLGSSGSNEQFF. In DNA, the CDR3 is TGTGCCAGCAGCTTGGGGTCTAGCGGTAGCAATGAGCAGTTCTTC.